The 15 T cell receptor beta chains in this list originate from one sample, sequenced in a study. Via MiXCR, TCRdb re-called the 5' RACE reads, giving one row per CDR3 protein. Of nearly 55,000 distinct CDR3 sequences listed, approximately 24% were seen once; the top ten hold roughly 3.1%. Sequencing input: tumor-infiltrating naive CD4+ T cells sorted from the breast tumor. Subset in this sample: naive CD4+ T cells, CD4+CD45RA+CD25-. These receptors all come from a female donor with breast cancer.

J is TRBJ2-7 and V is TRBV28, with 7 bases fitting TRBD2. The CDR3 is 11 residues long. V was clipped by 11 bases and J by 4 bases; unmatched bases: 5. Germline CDR1 reads MDHEN; CDR2 reads SYDVKM. The CDR3 protein is CAFGTTYEQYF. The CDR3 region has the DNA TGTGCCTTTGGGACTACTTACGAGCAGTACTTC.

The V call is TRBV24-1, the J call TRBJ1-2; D call uncertain. Trimming took 10 bases from V and 1 from J, leaving 15 bases between them. Germline CDR1 and CDR2: KGHDR and SFDVKD. This CDR3 has 14 amino acids. CDR3 sequence (DNA): TGTGCCACTTCACCAGCCCAGAGTAACTATGGCTACACCTTC. It yields the protein CATSPAQSNYGYTF.

V and J are TRBV12-3 or TRBV12-4 and TRBJ1-5, with no clear D. Deletions cut 2 bases from V and 7 bases from J, with 9 bases between. The CDR3 is made up of 13 amino acids. DNA for the CDR3: TGTGCCAGCAGTTTAACGGGAGGGCAGCCCCAGCATTTT. This sequence encodes CASSLTGGQPQHF.

The CDR3 DNA reads TGTGCCAGCAGCGCCCAGGCTAATCAGCCCCAGCATTTT. It is translated as CASSAQANQPQHF. The rearrangement links TRBV7-2 to TRBJ1-5; no reliable D call. The germline V gene encodes CDR1 SGHTA and CDR2 FQGNSA. CDR3 length: 13 amino acids. With 5 bases removed from V and 4 bases from J, the gap between germline ends came to 9 bases.

The sample holds a few counts of this clonotype. The rearrangement joins TRBV7-2 to TRBJ1-2, with TRBD1 matching over 8 bases. CDR1 and CDR2 from the germline V gene are SGHTA and FQGNSA. With 4 bases clipped from V and 4 bases from J, the junction kept 8 bases outside the gene matches. This CDR3 spans 15 amino acids. The CDR3 loop reads CASSSRTGRGYGYTF. The CDR3 DNA sequence: TGTGCCAGCAGCTCCCGGACAGGGAGAGGCTATGGCTACACCTTC.

This clonotype was counted a few times. The chain joins TRBV7-9 to TRBJ1-2; 7 nucleotides agree with TRBD1. The V and J ends lost 3 bases and 8 bases, in that order; junction bases with no gene match: 3. This CDR3 has 12 amino acids. In germline, CDR1 is SEHNR, CDR2 FQNEAQ (reference sequence). CDR3 in DNA: TGTGCCAGCAGCTTCGACAGGGTCGGCTACACCTTC. Protein sequence: CASSFDRVGYTF.

This clonotype is medium-sized by share. The genes are TRBV5-1 and TRBJ2-3; D gene unclear. The CDR3 consists of 13 residues. In germline, CDR1 is SGHRS, CDR2 YFSETQ. The V end was cut by 3 bases, the J end by 2 bases, with 7 bases between. The CDR3 loop is CASSSPPTDTQYF. Here the CDR3 DNA reads TGCGCCAGCAGCTCGCCCCCCACAGATACGCAGTATTTT.

The chain carries TRBV7-9 and TRBJ1-2; no clear D. V was clipped by 2 bases and J by 5 bases, with 12 bases between them. This CDR3 has 14 residues. Germline-derived CDR1 and CDR2 are SEHNR and FQNEAQ (reference sequence). The CDR3 loop is CASSLSLGDYGYTF. CDR3 coding DNA: TGTGCCAGCAGCTTAAGTTTGGGAGATTATGGCTACACCTTC.

Concerning this clonotype: An end of the junction does not agree with germline; a read error may underlie this. V usage is TRBV5-1 and J usage is TRBJ2-3; 8 positions agree with TRBD1. The CDR3 consists of 15 residues. From germline, CDR1 is SGHRS and CDR2 YFSETQ. In DNA form, the CDR3 reads TGCGCCAGCAGCCTCCAGGGGCCGGGGACAGGTACGCAGTATTTT. This gives the protein CASSLQGPGTGTQYF.

The J gene is TRBJ1-1, the V gene TRBV20-1; D is possibly TRBD1 (5 bases). V was cut by 6 bases and J by 4 bases, with 21 bases left in between. This CDR3 has 15 amino acids. Germline-derived CDR1 and CDR2 are DFQATT and SNEGSKA (reference sequence). Here the CDR3 reads CSATPRVGRGTEAFF. CDR3 in DNA: TGCAGTGCAACCCCCAGGGTAGGGAGGGGCACTGAAGCTTTCTTT.

Only a few counts were recorded for this clonotype. The chain combines TRBV5-1 with TRBJ2-1; 9 positions match TRBD2. Per the germline V gene, CDR1 is SGHRS and CDR2 is YFSETQ. The CDR3 loop spans 16 amino acids. The V and J ends lost 1 base and 4 bases, in that order; junction bases with no gene match: 6. The CDR3 DNA reads as TGCGCCAGCAGCTTGAATGAGGCGGGAGGGTACAATGAGCAGTTCTTC. It translates to CASSLNEAGGYNEQFF.

This chain connects TRBV5-1 to TRBJ1-5; unclear D gene. The V gene's germline CDR1 is SGHRS and CDR2 YFSETQ. This CDR3 region has 14 residues. V was pared by 4 bases and J by 5 bases, with 13 bases between. The CDR3 spells CASSRGEADQPQHF. DNA of the CDR3: TGCGCCAGCAGCCGGGGTGAAGCGGATCAGCCCCAGCATTTT.

This clonotype has a handful of counts. CDR3 nucleotide sequence: TGCGCCAGCAGCTTGGTACCCGGCCGTTCAGGGGCCAACGTCCTGACTTTC. It encodes CASSLVPGRSGANVLTF. The chain recombines TRBV5-1 with TRBJ2-6; D is undetermined. Germline V lookup: CDR1 SGHRS, CDR2 YFSETQ. There are 17 residues in the CDR3. V lost 0 bases and J lost 4, with 14 bases in between.

Many counts were recorded for this clonotype. The chain couples TRBV10-3 to TRBJ1-2; D is possibly TRBD1 (5 bases). Germline-derived CDR1 and CDR2 are ENHRY and SYGVKD. The CDR3 length is 13 residues. Trimming stripped 3 bases from V and 8 bases from J, with 13 bases between. In DNA, the CDR3 is TGTGCCATCAGTGACGGGCCAGGGAAGGGCTACACCTTC. It codes for CAISDGPGKGYTF.

This clonotype was seen only a few times. The chain combines TRBV2 with TRBJ2-3; D is possibly TRBD2 (7 bases). There are 13 residues in the CDR3. Germline CDR1 is SNHLY and CDR2 is FYNNEI. V was cut by 7 bases and J by 4 bases, with 12 bases left in between. This CDR3 reads CASKEGGPDTQYF. The CDR3 DNA reads TGTGCCAGCAAGGAGGGGGGGCCAGATACGCAGTATTTT. Drawing the rest from reference TRBV2 and TRBJ2-3, the complete variable domain is EPEVTQTPSHQVTQMGQEVILRCVPISNHLYFYWYRQILGQKVEFLVSFYNNEISEKSEIFDDQFSVERPDGSNFTLKIRSTKLEDSAMYFCASKEGGPDTQYFGPGTRLTVL.